Shown below are 26 T cell receptor beta chains from a single sample sequenced in a study of T cells in Graves' hyperthyroidism and ophthalmopathy (dated by TCRdb to about 2019). Libraries were prepared through multiplex PCR. Reads for this sample came from an Illumina HiSeq 2000. The TCR beta CDR3 regions were amplified from the RNA transcripts. The TCR CDR3 was subjected to a first round of RT-PCR using the HTBI primer set and the Qiagen OneStep RT-PCR kit. Using fastp at Q25 and MiXCR, TCRdb reprocessed the public reads and kept productive beta chains. Each record represents a unique CDR3 protein, reported with the most common genes and DNA among its rows. This sample comprises about 360,000 distinct CDR3 sequences, about 18% of them detected only once. The ten largest clones represent about 4% of the sample. The specimen sequenced was blood. These receptors all come from a woman between 18 and 29 years old with Graves' hyperthyroidism.

This clonotype was seen at least ten times. The rearrangement links TRBV29-1 to TRBJ1-2; TRBD1 aligns across 9 bases. The trim removed 6 bases at V and 4 bases at J, leaving 12 bases unmatched. This CDR3 region has 15 residues. Germline CDR1 reads SQVTM; CDR2 reads ANQGSEA. This CDR3 reads CSVRDRARHTYGYTF. In nucleotides, the CDR3 is TGCAGCGTAAGGGACAGGGCCCGACATACCTATGGCTACACCTTC.

This clonotype was counted ten times or more. The CDR3 region is CATSDLTPKGETQYF. In nucleotides, the CDR3 is TGTGCCACCAGTGATTTGACACCCAAGGGAGAGACCCAGTACTTC. The chain recombines TRBV24-1 with TRBJ2-5, with no clear D. Trimming pared 0 bases from V and 4 bases from J, leaving 11 bases between. This CDR3 region has 15 residues. Germline V gene sequence: CDR1 KGHDR, CDR2 SFDVKD.

The genes are TRBV7-2 and TRBJ2-5; D call uncertain. Per the germline V gene, CDR1 is SGHTA and CDR2 is FQGNSA. The CDR3 spans 14 residues. Trimming left V 2 bases short and J 4 bases short, with 11 bases between. CDR3 coding DNA: TGTGCCAGCAGCTTATGGGTAGGGCGAGAGACCCAGTACTTC. Its translation: CASSLWVGRETQYF.

This clonotype was counted many times. V usage is TRBV12-3 or TRBV12-4 and J usage is TRBJ1-5; no definite D call. CDR3 length: 15 residues. The V gene lost 3 bases and the J gene lost 1 base, with 10 bases spanning the gap. The CDR3 DNA is TGTGCCAGCAGTTTCGTGGGAATGAGCAATCAGCCCCAGCATTTT. As protein: CASSFVGMSNQPQHF.

This clonotype showed up many times. V gene TRBV20-1 combines with J gene TRBJ1-1; 7 nucleotides agree with TRBD1. The CDR3 totals 15 residues. Germline V lookup: CDR1 DFQATT, CDR2 SNEGSKA (reference sequence). V dropped 0 bases and J dropped 4; count of bases not matched to a gene: 8. In DNA form, the CDR3 reads TGCAGTGCTAGAGATCGAGGGGCAGGGGGCACTGAAGCTTTCTTT. Protein product: CSARDRGAGGTEAFF.

The gene calls are TRBV12-3 or TRBV12-4 and TRBJ2-7; 8 bases agree with TRBD2. CDR3 length equals 14 residues. J gave up 6 bases and V 1 base, and 5 bases lay outside the gene matches. The CDR3 DNA is TGTGCCAGCAGTTTAGAGGGACTAGTAGCCGAGCAGTACTTC. Protein product: CASSLEGLVAEQYF.

This clonotype was seen ten or more times. The chain uses TRBV3-1 and TRBJ1-1; 10 bases map to TRBD1. The ends lost 4 bases at V and 0 bases at J; junction bases unmatched: 8. CDR1 and CDR2 (germline): LGHDT, YNNKEL (reference sequence). The CDR3 spans 17 residues. CDR3 loop: CASSPRTGGTMNTEAFF. Written as DNA, the CDR3 is TGTGCCAGCAGCCCGAGGACAGGGGGAACGATGAACACTGAAGCTTTCTTT.

This clonotype was found many times. The V gene is TRBV24-1, the J gene TRBJ1-2; D gene ambiguous. Trimming removed 3 bases at V and 4 bases at J, with 8 bases between. This CDR3 has 13 residues. The V gene's germline CDR1 is KGHDR and CDR2 SFDVKD. Here the CDR3 reads CATSDTSVYGYTF. CDR3 coding DNA: TGTGCCACCAGTGATACCAGTGTCTATGGCTACACCTTC.

This clonotype was observed many times. CDR3 amino acids: CASSQDPRDAGYTF. Here the CDR3 DNA reads TGTGCCAGCAGCCAAGACCCCCGGGACGCAGGCTACACCTTC. This chain connects TRBV3-1 to TRBJ1-2, with D perhaps TRBD1 (5 bases). Germline CDR1 is LGHDT and CDR2 is YNNKEL (reference sequence). V lost 0 bases and J 8 bases, leaving 13 bases between the germline ends. The CDR3 spans 14 residues.

This clonotype was seen repeatedly, ten times or more. The chain joins TRBV28 to TRBJ1-3; tentative D call: TRBD1 (5 bases). Trimming removed 4 bases from V and 0 bases from J, with 7 bases in between. The V gene's germline CDR1 is MDHEN and CDR2 SYDVKM. The CDR3 covers 14 residues. The DNA of the CDR3 is TGTGCCAGCAGTTGGGGCCCCTCTGGAAACACCATATATTTT. Its translation is CASSWGPSGNTIYF. The full variable domain, rest sourced from reference TRBV28 and TRBJ1-3, is DVKVTQSSRYLVKRTGEKVFLECVQDMDHENMFWYRQDPGLGLRLIYFSYDVKMKEKGDIPEGYSVSREKKERFSLILESASTNQTSMYLCASSWGPSGNTIYFGEGSWLTVV.

This clonotype was detected many times. CDR3 protein: CAGKDRGRAFF. The CDR3, as DNA: TGTGCCGGCAAAGACAGGGGGCGAGCTTTCTTT. The chain uses TRBV6-1 and TRBJ1-1, with 10 bases aligning to TRBD1. There are 11 residues in the CDR3. In germline, CDR1 is MNHNS, CDR2 SASEGT. Unmatched junction bases numbered 7, after V lost 11 bases and J lost 10 bases.

This clonotype was picked up many times. The V gene is TRBV12-3 or TRBV12-4, the J gene TRBJ2-5; 7 bases agree with TRBD2. This CDR3 has 15 amino acids. With V trimmed by 5 bases and J by 2 bases, 8 bases remained unmatched. CDR3 amino acids: CASSSGLGAQETQYF. The DNA of the CDR3 is TGTGCCAGCAGTAGTGGACTAGGAGCACAAGAGACCCAGTACTTC.

This clonotype was counted at least ten times. The rearrangement links TRBV2 to TRBJ2-2; D is undetermined. This CDR3 comprises 15 residues. CDR1 is SNHLY, CDR2 FYNNEI, per germline. Between the trimmed V and J ends, which lost 4 bases and 0 bases, there was a span of 9 bases. The CDR3 sequence: CASSGLRSNTGELFF. The DNA for the CDR3 is TGTGCCAGCAGTGGCCTGAGATCGAACACCGGGGAGCTGTTTTTT.

This clonotype was observed many times. This rearrangement joins TRBV5-8 to TRBJ1-2; unclear D gene. The CDR3 length is 12 residues. Per germline, CDR1 SGHTS and CDR2 YDEGEE. V was pared by 4 bases and J by 8 bases, with 12 bases between. The CDR3 DNA follows: TGTGCCAGCAGCCAAAGGTTTTCCGGCTACACCTTC. Residues: CASSQRFSGYTF.

This clonotype has at least ten counts. J is TRBJ1-5 and V is TRBV7-2, with D uncertain. CDR1 and CDR2 from the germline V gene are SGHTA and FQGNSA. This CDR3 is 15 amino acids long. Trimming pared 5 bases from V and 0 bases from J, leaving 11 bases between. The CDR3 DNA follows: TGTGCCAGCAGCCCGCACGAAGTTAGCAATCAGCCCCAGCATTTT. Translation: CASSPHEVSNQPQHF.

This clonotype was detected ten times or more. The V call is TRBV7-9, the J call TRBJ1-1, with D possibly matching TRBD1 (5 bases). The CDR3 is made up of 14 amino acids. The V gene's germline CDR1 is SEHNR and CDR2 FQNEAQ (reference sequence). The V gene lost 5 bases and the J gene lost 7 bases, with 17 bases spanning the gap. The CDR3 region has the DNA TGTGCCAGCAGCCATCATAGGGGTTACGGTGAAGCTTTCTTT. It translates to CASSHHRGYGEAFF.

The sample holds many counts of this clonotype. The chain joins TRBV10-3 to TRBJ1-1; unclear D gene. The CDR3 is made up of 13 amino acids. Per the germline V gene, CDR1 is ENHRY and CDR2 is SYGVKD. V lost 3 bases, J lost 1 base, and 6 bases lay in between. CDR3 bases: TGTGCCATCAGTGACGTACCGAACACTGAAGCTTTCTTT. This encodes CAISDVPNTEAFF.

This clonotype was seen repeatedly, ten times or more. The gene calls are TRBV19 and TRBJ2-2, with D perhaps being TRBD1 or TRBD2 (9 bases each). Per germline, CDR1 LNHDA and CDR2 SQIVND (reference sequence). V was shortened by 7 bases and J by 4 bases, with 16 bases between the two germline ends. This CDR3 contains 15 residues. CDR3 DNA: TGTGCCAGTACTAGCGGGGACAGGGTCACCGGGGAGCTGTTTTTT. Its translation is CASTSGDRVTGELFF. The full variable domain, completed using reference TRBV19 and TRBJ2-2, is DGGITQSPKYLFRKEGQNVTLSCEQNLNHDAMYWYRQDPGQGLRLIYYSQIVNDFQKGDIAEGYSVSREKKESFPLTVTSAQKNPTAFYLCASTSGDRVTGELFFGEGSRLTVL.

This clonotype was counted at least ten times. The chain joins TRBV20-1 to TRBJ1-1; tentative D call: TRBD1 (6 bases). Germline V lookup: CDR1 DFQATT, CDR2 SNEGSKA (reference sequence). The V gene lost 0 bases and the J gene lost 4 bases, with 12 bases spanning the gap. The CDR3 contains 14 residues. The DNA for the CDR3 is TGCAGTGCTAGAGATCGCAGGGGAGTCACTGAAGCTTTCTTT. This gives the protein CSARDRRGVTEAFF.

This clonotype was seen more than once but under ten times. This chain joins TRBV29-1 and TRBJ2-7, with D possibly being TRBD2 (7 bases). This CDR3 has 15 residues. With 5 bases removed from V and 2 bases from J, the gap between germline ends came to 19 bases. Per germline, CDR1 SQVTM and CDR2 ANQGSEA. Written as DNA, the CDR3 is TGCAGCGTTCGGCTTCTGCGGGGGCCCGCCTACGAGCAGTACTTC. Amino acid sequence: CSVRLLRGPAYEQYF.

This clonotype was seen many times. The rearrangement uses TRBV7-2 and TRBJ2-7; 8 bases align to TRBD1. There are 16 residues in the CDR3. Trimming removed 8 bases from V and 0 bases from J; junction bases left unmatched: 12. Germline assignment: CDR1 SGHTA and CDR2 FQGNSA. This CDR3 reads CASVRTGRFTSYEQYF. For the CDR3, the DNA is TGTGCCAGCGTTCGGACAGGGAGATTCACCTCCTACGAGCAGTACTTC. Based on the CDR3 plus reference TRBV7-2 and TRBJ2-7, the full variable domain is GAGVSQSPSNKVTEKGKDVELRCDPISGHTALYWYRQSLGQGLEFLIYFQGNSAPDKSGLPSDRFSAERTGGSVSTLTIQRTQQEDSAVYLCASVRTGRFTSYEQYFGPGTRLTVT.

At least ten counts were recorded for this clonotype. The chain has TRBV29-1 and TRBJ1-5, with a weak D call TRBD1 (6 bases). In germline, CDR1 is SQVTM, CDR2 ANQGSEA. V was pared by 4 bases and J by 8 bases, with 15 bases between. This CDR3 is 13 amino acids long. The CDR3 loop is CSVVRGTGEPQHF. CDR3 sequence (DNA): TGCAGCGTTGTGAGGGGGACCGGAGAGCCCCAGCATTTT.

This clonotype was detected many times. V and J are TRBV5-1 and TRBJ1-1; D not resolved. This CDR3 is 14 amino acids long. Germline V CDR1 and CDR2: SGHRS, YFSETQ. V was shortened by 0 bases and J by 4 bases, with 10 bases between the two germline ends. Here the CDR3 DNA reads TGCGCCAGCAGCTTGGAACCGAAATTCACTGAAGCTTTCTTT. Residues: CASSLEPKFTEAFF.

The genes are TRBV12-3 or TRBV12-4 and TRBJ2-7, with 10 bases matching TRBD2. Losses at the gene ends were 6 bases for V and 1 base for J; bases not matched to a gene: 9. CDR3 length: 16 residues. This CDR3 is CASSVFLAGESYEQYF. CDR3 in DNA: TGTGCCAGCAGCGTCTTTCTAGCGGGAGAATCCTACGAGCAGTACTTC.

This clonotype was counted ten times or more. The CDR3 DNA is TGTGCCAGCAGTGATCCGGGACAGGGTTCCTACGAGCAGTACTTC. Translating it yields CASSDPGQGSYEQYF. This rearrangement joins TRBV6-1 to TRBJ2-7; 9 bases match TRBD1. CDR1 MNHNS and CDR2 SASEGT come from the germline V gene. CDR3 length: 15 residues. After removal of 3 bases from V and 1 base from J, the junction contained 4 bases not matched to a gene.

V and J are TRBV6-2 or TRBV6-3 and TRBJ1-6; no clear D. The germline CDR1 and CDR2 sequences are MNHEY and SVGEGT. The V and J ends lost 0 bases and 6 bases respectively, with 18 bases between them. There are 18 residues in the CDR3. This CDR3 reads CASSYSGGGSLTNSPLHF. CDR3 coding DNA: TGTGCCAGCAGTTACTCAGGAGGAGGGTCCTTAACTAATTCACCCCTCCACTTT.